Listed below are T cell receptor beta chains from one sample, sequenced in a study of control samples from healthy donors and cancer patients. Sequencing was performed with immunoSEQ multiplex PCR; in TCRdb, only in-frame clones are kept and a portion is missing. The data contain 75,000 to 90,000 clones, more than 70% of them singletons. Sequences were obtained from blood. The receptor set was obtained from a woman between 40 and 55 years old in good health. Both conserved end residues are part of each CDR3. Each record gives: D gene, J gene, V gene, CDR3 protein. The D gene is left open where the match is weak.

>-|TRBJ2-7|TRBV4-1
CASSQPTQVGNYEQYF
>TRBD2|TRBJ2-7|TRBV7-8
CASSLGLAGSLYEQYF
>-|TRBJ2-3|TRBV7-9
CASSLVGDTQYF
>-|TRBJ2-6|TRBV5-1
CASSGRAGAGANVLTF
>-|TRBJ2-2|TRBV3-1/TRBV3-2
CASSQVTGELFF
>-|TRBJ1-4|TRBV27
CASSETATNEKLFF
>-|TRBJ2-1|TRBV5-6
CASSLRYNEQFF
>TRBD1|TRBJ1-6|TRBV7-2
CASSLTTGENSPLHF
>-|TRBJ2-7|TRBV3-1/TRBV3-2
CASTLAAVRVYEQYF
>-|TRBJ1-4|TRBV4-3
CASSHGTTTNEKLFF
>-|TRBJ1-2|TRBV30
CAWSESAYGYTF
>-|TRBJ2-7|TRBV4-1
CASSQDQRGAYEQYF
>-|TRBJ1-1|TRBV5-1
CASSSLGISNTEAFF
>-|TRBJ2-3|TRBV5-1
CASSLGLFTDTQYF
>-|TRBJ2-3|TRBV1
CTSSQDVLSLGTDTQYF
>TRBD1|TRBJ1-2|TRBV7-9
CASSFDREGILYGYTF
>-|TRBJ2-2|TRBV4-3
CASSQDGGGTGELFF
>-|TRBJ2-2|TRBV7-2
CASSLAGVANTGELFF
>-|TRBJ1-4|TRBV5-8
CASSLESNEKLFF
>-|TRBJ2-7|TRBV12-3/TRBV12-4
CASSLAPADEQYF
>TRBD1|TRBJ2-7|TRBV30
CAWSETGSSYEQYF
>-|TRBJ2-6|TRBV27
CARLLQGPGANVLTF
>-|TRBJ1-1|TRBV11-3
CASSLRGGLNTEAFF
>TRBD2|TRBJ2-1|TRBV18
CASSPPPGGIYNEQFF
>TRBD1|TRBJ1-1|TRBV6-6
CASSTGGEDTEAFF
>TRBD1|TRBJ2-7|TRBV29-1
CSVGLDRDEQYF
>-|TRBJ1-5|TRBV7-3
CASSLTRDQPQHF
>-|TRBJ2-3|TRBV3-1/TRBV3-2
CASSQRTDTQYF
>-|TRBJ1-2|TRBV7-2
CASSLEGIGYTF
>-|TRBJ2-7|TRBV10-3
CAISESGGSEQYF
>-|TRBJ1-1|TRBV30
CATDIRGNTEAFF
>-|TRBJ1-5|TRBV27
CASSFGQLNQPQHF
>-|TRBJ2-7|TRBV3-1/TRBV3-2
CASRKGTSDYEQYF
>-|TRBJ1-5|TRBV7-2
CASSLAQYNQPQHF
>TRBD1|TRBJ1-2|TRBV4-3
CASSQDGQATYGYTF
>-|TRBJ2-3|TRBV6-4
CASSARSGGGYTDTQYF
>-|TRBJ2-5|TRBV5-1
CASSLVVGASETQYF
>-|TRBJ1-2|TRBV10-3
CAISDPRSGEAGYTF
>-|TRBJ1-1|TRBV5-8
CASSLLLNTEAFF
>TRBD2|TRBJ2-5|TRBV6-2/TRBV6-3
CASSGLAGAQETQYF
>-|TRBJ2-5|TRBV7-6
CASSLGLGRGETQYF
>TRBD2|TRBJ2-7|TRBV11-3
CASSLGTSGEGEQYF
>-|TRBJ1-2|TRBV19
CASSRNYGYTF
>TRBD1|TRBJ2-2|TRBV5-1
CASSQLGTGNAGELFF
>-|TRBJ2-3|TRBV6-4
CASSDSIADTQYF
>-|TRBJ1-5|TRBV6-6
CASSYSQGRVNQPQHF
>TRBD1|TRBJ2-4|TRBV20-1
CSASLRDRPLQYF
>TRBD2|TRBJ2-2|TRBV10-1
CASSESTSGGAHTGELFF
>TRBD1|TRBJ1-2|TRBV19
CASSLRTGDYGYTF
>-|TRBJ1-2|TRBV5-1
CASSSPTELGHGYTF
>-|TRBJ2-5|TRBV7-7
CASSPGGDTQETQYF
>-|TRBJ2-7|TRBV9
CASSGRPSSYEQYF